This record looks at one T cell receptor (beta chain) sequence and its context. What this receptor recognizes is not known. No base quality information exists; no much larger clone differs at one position. The data derive from a study of blood T cell repertoires in COVID-19 (TCRdb year 2020). Looking at the study overall: Samples covering the acute and convalescent phases of COVID-19 were provided by collaborators in the United States, Italy and Spain. The prospective study material was composed of cDNA or gDNA derived from T cells, B-cell-depleted T cells, or PBMCs. Deeply sampled blood TCRbeta repertoires from subjects exposed to, actively infected with, or recovered from COVID-19 were included in the dataset. The repertoires were released in a freely available public database intended as a resource for research on the immune response to SARS-CoV-2. The samples were drawn from two sources: the first 160 participants of the ongoing ImmuneRACE study, and 1,254 subjects contributed by 6 global collaborators. Sample metadata almost always included a de-identified subject ID, COVID-19 status, age in years and sex. Where available, HLA class I and class II types were obtained from metadata supplied by the sample provider rather than from assay-based typing.

The immunoSEQ Assay, a bias-controlled multiplex PCR, was used to amplify TCRbeta CDR3 regions from genomic DNA. Concerning the study's data processing: The number of nucleated cells in each sample was estimated from the amplification of reference gene primers within the assay. Sequence reads were collapsed and filtered to measure the absolute abundance of every unique TCRbeta CDR3 rearrangement. Productive Simpson clonality was computed per sample as the square root of Simpson's diversity index over productive rearrangements. This immuneACCESS table, as held by TCRdb, lists in-frame sequences with V and J called but not all clones. Of the missing ones, under half trace to an unresolved V gene in checked studies; the others have no known cause. Clone size and the V and J calls come from that table; the DNA yielded D and trimming. For this sample there are about 55,000 clones; about nine tenths appear just once. Approximately 6.2% of the sample rests with the top ten.

The CDR3 covers 13 residues, taking in both the cysteine and the phenylalanine. The DNA shown is the 39-base CDR3, in frame from base 1. A distance of 10 bases separates the germline ends of V and J, which lose 2 bases and 8 bases respectively. According to the germline V gene, CDR1 reads MNHNS and CDR2 reads SASEGT. Collaborating institutions collected whole blood in K2EDTA tubes following their own protocols. For TCRbeta analysis, collaborators shipped samples in one of three forms: frozen whole blood, isolated PBMCs, or DNA extracted from either of those sample types. The full study reports these points: The amount of clinical and demographic metadata varied by source and participant and was provided uncurated.

This TCR came from a man in his forties with acute or convalescent COVID-19. The V and J genes are TRBV6-1 and TRBJ1-3, with TRBD1 tentatively as D gene (5 bases match). Sequencing input: peripheral blood. The CDR3 is CASSEKGFDTIYF. Here is the DNA: TGTGCCAGCAGTGAAAAGGGGTTTGACACCATATATTTT.